This note documents a single T cell receptor beta chain sequence. This record belongs to a study of control samples from healthy donors and cancer patients. Germline V gives CDR1 SQVTM, CDR2 ANQGSEA. This CDR3 is built from 12 residues. V was pared by 3 bases and J by 5 bases, with 10 bases between. Produced via immunoSEQ multiplex PCR; TCRdb's table is partial and in-frame only. This table holds 400,000 to 450,000 clones, over 75% found once. The sequence came from a man aged 35 to 55 with head and neck cancer. The sample was PBMCs. The chain is built from TRBV29-1 and TRBJ1-1; D is unclear. CDR3 DNA: TGCAGCGTTGACGGGGAGGGAACTGAAGCTTTCTTT. It translates to CSVDGEGTEAFF.